This entry lists 14 T cell receptor beta chains sequenced from one sample in a study of control samples from healthy donors and cancer patients. Sequencing was performed with immunoSEQ multiplex PCR; in TCRdb, only in-frame clones are kept and a portion is missing. The sample lists 100,000 to 150,000 clones, approximately 90% seen once, with around 7.9% in the top ten. The source material was blood. These receptors were collected from a man aged 18 to 30 in good health.

This sequence joins TRBV7-8 and TRBJ2-7, with TRBD1 matching 9 bases. V dropped 0 bases and J dropped 1; count of bases not matched to a gene: 7. Looked up from germline, CDR1 is SGHVS and CDR2 is FQNEAQ. The CDR3 sequence is 17 residues long. CDR3 in amino acids: CASSLAGRGQGSYEQYF. In nucleotides, the CDR3 is TGTGCCAGCAGCTTAGCAGGAAGGGGACAGGGTTCCTACGAGCAGTACTTC.

The rearrangement joins TRBV5-1 to TRBJ2-5, with D maybe TRBD1 (6 bases). Germline V CDR1 and CDR2: SGHRS, YFSETQ. The CDR3 runs 16 residues. V lost 2 bases and J lost 5, with 19 bases in between. The CDR3 protein is CASSLRVWGQRETQYF. CDR3 DNA sequence: TGCGCCAGCAGCTTACGTGTCTGGGGGCAGCGCGAGACCCAGTACTTC. Based on the CDR3 plus reference TRBV5-1 and TRBJ2-5, the full variable domain is KAGVTQTPRYLIKTRGQQVTLSCSPISGHRSVSWYQQTPGQGLQFLFEYFSETQRNKGNFPGRFSGRQFSNSRSEMNVSTLELGDSALYLCASSLRVWGQRETQYFGPGTRLLVL.

V and J are TRBV7-9 and TRBJ2-3; 9 nucleotides match TRBD2. The CDR3 has 17 residues. Per germline, CDR1 SEHNR and CDR2 FQNEAQ (reference sequence). With 6 bases clipped from V and 3 bases from J, the junction kept 13 bases outside the gene matches. This CDR3 is CASSLRGPSGDTDTQYF. CDR3 DNA: TGTGCCAGCAGTCTTAGGGGTCCTAGCGGGGATACAGATACGCAGTATTTT.

V is TRBV7-6 and J is TRBJ1-5; D is unclear. This CDR3 contains 16 residues. Trimming removed 0 bases at V and 1 base at J, with 10 bases between. Germline V gene sequence: CDR1 SGHVS, CDR2 FNYEAQ. CDR3 protein: CASSLASGGSNQPQHF. In DNA, the CDR3 is TGTGCCAGCAGCTTAGCGTCGGGTGGGAGCAATCAGCCCCAGCATTTT.

The chain couples TRBV6-5 to TRBJ2-2; 11 bases are shared with TRBD1. Germline assignment: CDR1 MNHEY and CDR2 SVGAGI. The CDR3 runs to 15 residues. V lost 7 bases to trimming and J lost 4 bases; unmatched junction nucleotides: 5. This CDR3 reads CASTHGTGGTGELFF. CDR3 nucleotide sequence: TGTGCCAGCACTCACGGGACAGGGGGCACCGGGGAGCTGTTTTTT.

The V gene is TRBV11-2, the J gene TRBJ1-1; no reliable D call. V lost 2 bases and J lost 2, with 9 bases in between. CDR1 is SGHAT and CDR2 is FQNNGV in the germline V gene. There are 14 residues in the CDR3. The DNA of the CDR3 is TGTGCCAGCAGCTTACAACGCGGTAACACTGAAGCTTTCTTT. Its translation: CASSLQRGNTEAFF.

This chain links TRBV6-5 with TRBJ2-1; 12 bases match TRBD2. The CDR3 totals 13 residues. Germline values: CDR1 MNHEY, CDR2 SVGAGI. With V trimmed by 10 bases and J by 6 bases, 4 bases remained unmatched. CDR3 coding DNA: TGTGCCACAGGACTAGCGGGGTTCAATGAGCAGTTCTTC. It yields the protein CATGLAGFNEQFF.

This rearrangement joins TRBV30 to TRBJ1-5; D is unclear. Looked up from germline, CDR1 is GTSNPN and CDR2 is SVGIG (reference sequence). CDR3 length equals 15 residues. V lost 0 bases, J lost 3 bases, and 12 bases lay in between. Here the CDR3 reads CAWSVKGLHNQPQHF. The DNA of the CDR3 is TGTGCCTGGAGTGTGAAAGGGCTTCACAATCAGCCCCAGCATTTT.

The V gene is TRBV24-1, the J gene TRBJ2-2, with D hard to call. Germline CDR1 reads KGHDR; CDR2 reads SFDVKD. The CDR3 consists of 13 residues. The V and J ends lost 5 bases and 0 bases respectively, with 3 bases between them. The CDR3 loop is CATSGANTGELFF. CDR3 bases: TGTGCCACCAGTGGCGCGAACACCGGGGAGCTGTTTTTT.

This chain uses TRBV7-9 with TRBJ1-2, with 10 bases lining up with TRBD1. V shed 5 bases, J shed 4 bases, and the junction held 7 bases outside the gene matches. The CDR3 totals 15 residues. CDR1 is SEHNR and CDR2 is FQNEAQ in the germline V gene (reference sequence). The CDR3 DNA is TGTGCCAGCAGCCAGAGACAGGGGGCAGTCTATGGCTACACCTTC. The encoded protein is CASSQRQGAVYGYTF.

The chain links TRBV24-1 to TRBJ2-3, with 8 bases matching TRBD1. The CDR3 is 15 amino acids. V shed 5 bases, J shed 2 bases, and the junction held 5 bases outside the gene matches. Germline loops: CDR1 KGHDR, CDR2 SFDVKD. CDR3 region: CATSAGTGVTDTQYF. In DNA, the CDR3 is TGTGCCACCAGTGCCGGGACAGGAGTCACAGATACGCAGTATTTT.

The J gene is TRBJ1-5, the V gene TRBV7-9; possible D gene TRBD1, 5 bases. This CDR3 region has 15 residues. Deletions cut 5 bases from V and 6 bases from J, with 17 bases between. Germline V lookup: CDR1 SEHNR, CDR2 FQNEAQ (reference sequence). CDR3: CASSHGGRGGQPQHF. CDR3 sequence (DNA): TGTGCCAGCAGCCACGGGGGAAGGGGAGGTCAGCCCCAGCATTTT.

The rearrangement uses TRBV7-2 and TRBJ2-5; D unresolved. V was cut by 1 base and J by 5 bases, with 8 bases left in between. Germline CDR1 SGHTA, CDR2 FQGNSA. The CDR3 contains 13 residues. Written as DNA, the CDR3 is TGTGCCAGCAGCTTAGAGATTTACGAGACCCAGTACTTC. It translates to CASSLEIYETQYF.

The CDR3 nucleotides are TGTGCCAGCAGCGTGGACCTCTCGGGCGAGCAGTACTTC. Its translation is CASSVDLSGEQYF. The chain links TRBV9 to TRBJ2-7; D gene unclear. The germline V and J ends were trimmed by 2 bases and 6 bases, with 12 bases remaining between them. This CDR3 has 13 amino acids. Germline CDR1 SGDLS, CDR2 YYNGEE.